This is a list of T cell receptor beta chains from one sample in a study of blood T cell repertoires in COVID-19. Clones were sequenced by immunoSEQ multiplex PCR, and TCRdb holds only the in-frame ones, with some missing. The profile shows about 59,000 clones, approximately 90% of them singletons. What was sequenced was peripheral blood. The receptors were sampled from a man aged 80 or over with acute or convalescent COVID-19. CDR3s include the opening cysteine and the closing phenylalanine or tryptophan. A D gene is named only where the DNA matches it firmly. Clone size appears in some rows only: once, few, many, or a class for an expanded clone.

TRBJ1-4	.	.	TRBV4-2	TGTGCCAGCAGCCCGAGGTCAACTAATGAAAAACTGTTTTTT	CASSPRSTNEKLFF
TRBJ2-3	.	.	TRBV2	TGTGCCAGCAGTGAACGACCAGGGCTTGGGACAGATACGCAGTATTTT	CASSERPGLGTDTQYF
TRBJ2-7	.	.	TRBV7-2	TGTGCCAGCAGCTTAGTGGTTGGAGGTGCTAAGGAGCAGTACTTC	CASSLVVGGAKEQYF
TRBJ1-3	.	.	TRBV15	TGTGCCACCAGCAGAGGTCGGGACATTGGAAACACCATATATTTT	CATSRGRDIGNTIYF
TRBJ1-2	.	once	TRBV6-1	TGTGCCAGCAGTGAAGTGCGGGAAGGCTACACCTTC	CASSEVREGYTF
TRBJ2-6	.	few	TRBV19	TGTGCCAGTAGTCGTAACAGAGCTGGGGCCAACGTCCTGACTTTC	CASSRNRAGANVLTF
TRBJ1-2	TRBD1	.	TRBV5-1	TGCGCCAGCAGCCAAGGACAGGGGAATGGCTACACCTTC	CASSQGQGNGYTF
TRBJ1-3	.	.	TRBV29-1	TGCAGCGTTGAAGATAGGGCGGGGAACTCTGGAAACACCATATATTTT	CSVEDRAGNSGNTIYF
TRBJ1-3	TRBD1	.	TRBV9	TGTGCCAGCAGCGGGGGACAGGATAGTATTCGTGGAAACACCATATATTTT	CASSGGQDSIRGNTIYF
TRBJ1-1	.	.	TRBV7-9	TGTGCCAGCAGCTCCCGGGGAGACATTAACACTGAAGCTTTCTTT	CASSSRGDINTEAFF
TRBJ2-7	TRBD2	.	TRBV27	TGTGCCAGCAGTTCAATGCACCAGACTAGCGGGGGGAAAGATCCCTACGAGCAGTACTTC	CASSSMHQTSGGKDPYEQYF
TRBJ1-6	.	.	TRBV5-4	TGTGCCAGCAGCACGGAGGCGCGGGGTTCACCCCTCCACTTT	CASSTEARGSPLHF
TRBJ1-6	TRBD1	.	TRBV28	TGTGCCAGCACCACCCCGGGACAGGGGATAAATTCACCCCTCCACTTT	CASTTPGQGINSPLHF
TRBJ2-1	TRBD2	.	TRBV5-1	TGCGCCAGCAGCTTGGAGGCGGGGGGTGTAAGTGAGCAGTTCTTC	CASSLEAGGVSEQFF